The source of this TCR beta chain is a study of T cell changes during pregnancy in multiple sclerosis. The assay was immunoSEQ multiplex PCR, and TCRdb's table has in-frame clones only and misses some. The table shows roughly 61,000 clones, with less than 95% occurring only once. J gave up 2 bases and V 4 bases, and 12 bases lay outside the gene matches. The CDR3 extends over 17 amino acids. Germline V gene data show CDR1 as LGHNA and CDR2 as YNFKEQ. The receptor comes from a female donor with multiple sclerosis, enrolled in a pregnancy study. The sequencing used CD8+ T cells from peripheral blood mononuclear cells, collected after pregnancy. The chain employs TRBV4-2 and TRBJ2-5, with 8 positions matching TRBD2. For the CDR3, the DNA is TGTGCCAGCAGCCTATCCCTCTTTGCGGGAGGTCAAGAGACCCAGTACTTC. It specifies CASSLSLFAGGQETQYF.